This T cell receptor beta chain was profiled in a study of T cells in localized non-small cell lung cancer. Assay used: immunoSEQ multiplex PCR; TCRdb lists only in-frame clones, some missing. This table has almost 40,000 clones, about four fifths appearing once. Germline V CDR1 and CDR2: SQVTM, ANQGSEA. Trimming cost V 7 bases and J 4 bases; bases outside gene matches: 6. CDR3 length: 12 amino acids. The sample was PBMCs, taken before any cancer treatment. This TCR derives from a woman aged 35-70 years with stage II squamous cell lung carcinoma. This chain connects TRBV29-1 to TRBJ2-5, with 7 bases aligning to TRBD1. The CDR3 loop reads CSARDRVETQYF. CDR3 in DNA: TGCAGCGCCCGAGACAGGGTAGAGACCCAGTACTTC.